This is a list of T cell receptor beta chains from one sample in a study of blood T cells in healthy people across ages. TCRdb redid the calling of the 5' RACE reads with MiXCR, one entry per CDR3 protein. The sample lists about 1.5 million distinct CDR3 sequences, under 55% seen once, with roughly 3.7% in the top ten. Sequencing was done on a sample of blood. These receptors all stem from a woman between 18 and 30 years old in good health. Each CDR3 is given with its conserved first and last residue. Fields, in order: J gene, V gene, clone size, D gene, CDR3 protein, CDR3 DNA. D genes are given only for firm matches. Size is omitted from some rows. Given values are once, few, many or a class for expanded clones.

j_gene: TRBJ2-1
v_gene: TRBV9
abundance: -
d_gene: TRBD2
CDR3aa: CASSVEGLAGANEQFF
CDR3nt: TGTGCCAGCAGCGTAGAGGGGCTAGCGGGGGCCAATGAGCAGTTCTTC

j_gene: TRBJ2-5
v_gene: TRBV20-1
abundance: few
d_gene: TRBD2
CDR3aa: CSARGTSGSYQETQYF
CDR3nt: TGCAGTGCTAGGGGCACTAGCGGATCTTACCAAGAGACCCAGTACTTC

j_gene: TRBJ1-4
v_gene: TRBV7-6
abundance: -
d_gene: -
CDR3aa: CASSLEKSANEKLFF
CDR3nt: TGTGCCAGCAGCTTAGAAAAGTCGGCTAATGAAAAACTGTTTTTT

j_gene: TRBJ2-1
v_gene: TRBV5-5
abundance: once
d_gene: -
CDR3aa: CASSPSTAGLGNEQFF
CDR3nt: TGTGCCAGCAGCCCGTCGACGGCAGGGTTGGGGAATGAGCAGTTCTTC

j_gene: TRBJ1-2
v_gene: TRBV7-2
abundance: few
d_gene: TRBD1
CDR3aa: CASSLDRGTRKYGYTF
CDR3nt: TGTGCCAGCAGCTTAGACAGGGGGACCCGTAAATATGGCTACACCTTC

j_gene: TRBJ2-1
v_gene: TRBV20-1
abundance: few
d_gene: TRBD2
CDR3aa: CSALAGGQYNEQFF
CDR3nt: TGCAGTGCTCTAGCGGGGGGGCAATACAATGAGCAGTTCTTC

j_gene: TRBJ1-2
v_gene: TRBV12-3/TRBV12-4
abundance: -
d_gene: -
CDR3aa: CASSTSTGDGYTF
CDR3nt: -

j_gene: TRBJ2-4
v_gene: TRBV19
abundance: -
d_gene: -
CDR3aa: CASSIGGGRKNIQYF
CDR3nt: TGTGCCAGTAGTATTGGCGGAGGGCGAAAAAACATTCAGTACTTC

j_gene: TRBJ2-7
v_gene: TRBV20-1
abundance: many
d_gene: -
CDR3aa: CSARTDWSYEQYF
CDR3nt: TGCAGTGCTCGGACAGATTGGAGCTACGAGCAGTACTTC

j_gene: TRBJ2-7
v_gene: TRBV27
abundance: few
d_gene: -
CDR3aa: CASSLSAGTYSYEQYF
CDR3nt: TGTGCCAGCAGTTTATCGGCAGGAACATACTCCTACGAGCAGTACTTC

j_gene: TRBJ1-1
v_gene: TRBV4-1
abundance: -
d_gene: TRBD1
CDR3aa: CASRGQLKNTEAFF
CDR3nt: TGCGCCAGCAGGGGACAGTTAAAGAACACTGAAGCTTTCTTT

j_gene: TRBJ1-2
v_gene: TRBV28
abundance: -
d_gene: TRBD1
CDR3aa: CASSTGTENYGYTF
CDR3nt: TGTGCCAGCAGTACAGGGACAGAAAACTATGGCTACACCTTC

j_gene: TRBJ1-1
v_gene: TRBV12-3/TRBV12-4
abundance: -
d_gene: -
CDR3aa: CASTRTGFIIEAFF
CDR3nt: TGTGCCAGCACCCGAACAGGGTTTATTATTGAAGCTTTCTTT